The 26 T cell receptor beta chains below come from one sample, sequenced in a study of shared clonotypes between healthy human individuals. Sequenced by immunoSEQ multiplex PCR; TCRdb stores in-frame clones only, minus some. The data show some 2.4 million clones, approximately 93% seen once. Sequencing was performed on naive CD4+ T cells from PBMCs. Indicated subset: CD45RA+ positively selected. The receptors were sampled from a young man in good health. Some clones in this sample may be carry-over from other donors' samples.

The chain joins TRBV2 to TRBJ2-7, with D unresolved. Trimming took 7 bases from V and 3 from J, leaving 10 bases between them. The CDR3 length is 12 residues. CDR1 is SNHLY and CDR2 is FYNNEI in the germline V gene. CDR3 protein: CASIGNYYEQYF. In DNA, the CDR3 is TGTGCCAGCATAGGGAATTACTACGAGCAGTACTTC. The variable domain in full, completed from reference TRBV2 and TRBJ2-7, reads EPEVTQTPSHQVTQMGQEVILRCVPISNHLYFYWYRQILGQKVEFLVSFYNNEISEKSEIFDDQFSVERPDGSNFTLKIRSTKLEDSAMYFCASIGNYYEQYFGPGTRLTVT.

The rearrangement uses TRBV6-5 and TRBJ2-7, with D possibly being TRBD2 (6 bases). Germline lookup yields CDR1 MNHEY and CDR2 SVGAGI. The V and J ends lost 5 bases and 7 bases respectively, with 21 bases between them. The CDR3 has 15 residues. This CDR3 reads CASSGPGTEGLEQYF. CDR3 sequence (DNA): TGTGCCAGCAGTGGACCCGGGACGGAGGGGTTGGAGCAGTACTTC.

The chain combines TRBV19 with TRBJ2-3; tentative D call: TRBD1 (6 bases). CDR3 length: 14 amino acids. CDR1 is LNHDA and CDR2 is SQIVND in the germline V gene (reference sequence). Trimming took off 5 bases at V and 7 bases at J, with 16 bases between the two ends. The CDR3 region is CASSSSQGRHTQYF. DNA of the CDR3: TGTGCCAGTAGTTCTTCCCAGGGGAGACATACGCAGTATTTT. The full variable domain, completed using reference TRBV19 and TRBJ2-3, is DGGITQSPKYLFRKEGQNVTLSCEQNLNHDAMYWYRQDPGQGLRLIYYSQIVNDFQKGDIAEGYSVSREKKESFPLTVTSAQKNPTAFYLCASSSSQGRHTQYFGPGTRLTVL.

The rearrangement uses TRBV6-1 and TRBJ2-3; 7 nucleotides line up with TRBD2. From germline, CDR1 is MNHNS and CDR2 SASEGT. V dropped 7 bases and J dropped 6; count of bases not matched to a gene: 10. This CDR3 has 14 amino acids. CDR3 region: CASTIAQGGDTQYF. CDR3 DNA: TGTGCCAGCACAATAGCTCAGGGAGGGGATACGCAGTATTTT.

J is TRBJ2-7 and V is TRBV29-1, with D tentatively TRBD2 (6 bases). The CDR3 spans 14 residues. Germline V CDR1 and CDR2: SQVTM, ANQGSEA. V shed 4 bases and J shed 4 bases, with 17 bases lying between them. For the CDR3, the DNA is TGCAGCGTTGTAAGTCCCGGGACTCCATACGAGCAGTACTTC. It is translated as CSVVSPGTPYEQYF.

The rearrangement uses TRBV7-2 and TRBJ2-2; D is ambiguous. This CDR3 comprises 12 residues. The V gene lost 5 bases and the J gene lost 6 bases, with 7 bases spanning the gap. Germline lookup yields CDR1 SGHTA and CDR2 FQGNSA. The CDR3 DNA follows: TGTGCCAGCAGCGAGAATCCCGGGGAGCTGTTTTTT. Its translation: CASSENPGELFF.

This rearrangement joins TRBV28 to TRBJ2-7; D is possibly TRBD1 (7 bases). The germline V gene encodes CDR1 MDHEN and CDR2 SYDVKM. V gave up 7 bases and J gave up 4 bases, with 14 bases separating them. The CDR3 extends over 13 amino acids. Here the CDR3 DNA reads TGTGCCAGCAACGTACAGGGGAGGTACGAGCAGTACTTC. It translates to CASNVQGRYEQYF.

The V and J genes are TRBV19 and TRBJ1-2, with 10 bases fitting TRBD1. J was trimmed by 6 bases and V by 7 bases; bases with no gene match: 5. Germline V CDR1 and CDR2: LNHDA, SQIVND (reference sequence). This CDR3 contains 13 residues. For the CDR3, the DNA is TGTGCCAGTAAGGGGGACAGGGGTAATGGCTACACCTTC. This translates into CASKGDRGNGYTF.

This clone was recorded once. The chain recombines TRBV7-2 with TRBJ2-2; 7 bases fit TRBD1. The trim removed 1 base at V and 4 bases at J, leaving 9 bases unmatched. This CDR3 comprises 17 residues. Per the germline V gene, CDR1 is SGHTA and CDR2 is FQGNSA. CDR3 bases: TGTGCCAGCAGCTTAGTAGTGGGGACAGCAACCACCGGGGAGCTGTTTTTT. It is translated as CASSLVVGTATTGELFF.

Of note for this clone: The sample holds other DNA sequences that translate to the same CDR3. V gene TRBV7-9 combines with J gene TRBJ2-1; 11 bases line up with TRBD2. The V segment lost 5 bases and the J segment 0 bases; nucleotides outside the gene matches: 3. CDR3 length: 16 residues. Germline V gives CDR1 SEHNR, CDR2 FQNEAQ (reference sequence). The CDR3 here is CASSPTSGSSYNEQFF. The DNA for the CDR3 is TGTGCCAGCAGCCCTACTAGCGGGAGCTCCTACAATGAGCAGTTCTTC.

V and J are TRBV6-5 and TRBJ2-3; 8 bases agree with TRBD2. After removal of 6 bases from V and 8 bases from J, the junction contained 7 bases not matched to a gene. This CDR3 has 13 amino acids. Germline V CDR1 and CDR2: MNHEY, SVGAGI. The CDR3 region has the DNA TGTGCCAGCAGAAGCGGGAGTGAAGGTACGCAGTATTTT. Its translation: CASRSGSEGTQYF.

This sequence joins TRBV28 and TRBJ2-7; 9 nucleotides match TRBD1. CDR1 and CDR2 from the germline V gene are MDHEN and SYDVKM. Trimming took 6 bases from V and 4 from J; bases not matched to a gene: 7. The CDR3 is 14 amino acids. CDR3 region: CASRGQGGLYEQYF. The CDR3 DNA reads as TGTGCCAGCAGGGGACAGGGAGGTCTTTACGAGCAGTACTTC.

The chain carries TRBV14 and TRBJ1-1, with TRBD1 matching 8 bases. The CDR3 has 15 residues. V was pared by 1 base and J by 5 bases, with 6 bases of the junction left unmatched. Germline loops: CDR1 SGHDN, CDR2 FVKESK. CDR3: CASSQVRGRLTEAFF. The CDR3 DNA is TGTGCCAGCAGCCAAGTCAGGGGGCGGTTGACTGAAGCTTTCTTT.

The CDR3 protein is CAWSEGSGELFF. DNA for the CDR3: TGTGCCTGGAGTGAGGGTTCCGGGGAGCTGTTTTTT. This chain connects TRBV30 to TRBJ2-2; D ambiguous. Trimming cost V 1 base and J 6 bases, with 6 bases left between them. The germline gives CDR1 GTSNPN, CDR2 SVGIG (reference sequence). The CDR3 consists of 12 residues.

The rearrangement links TRBV18 to TRBJ1-1, with TRBD1 matching over 10 bases. The V gene's germline CDR1 is KGHSH and CDR2 LQKENI. This CDR3 contains 16 residues. After removal of 3 bases from V and 3 bases from J, the junction contained 7 bases not matched to a gene. Written as DNA, the CDR3 is TGTGCCAGCTCACCGATCGCCGGGACAGGGGACACTGAAGCTTTCTTT. As protein: CASSPIAGTGDTEAFF.

The chain is built from TRBV5-1 and TRBJ2-1; D gene ambiguous. The CDR3 contains 15 residues. Trimming removed 0 bases from V and 10 bases from J, with 17 bases in between. The germline CDR1 and CDR2 sequences are SGHRS and YFSETQ. CDR3 DNA: TGCGCCAGCAGCTTGGGTGTGGTATTCGTCGGAGAGCAGTTCTTC. Protein product: CASSLGVVFVGEQFF.

The J gene is TRBJ2-5, the V gene TRBV28, with 8 bases that match TRBD2. With V trimmed by 8 bases and J by 5 bases, 10 bases remained unmatched. CDR3 length: 14 amino acids. Germline V gene sequence: CDR1 MDHEN, CDR2 SYDVKM. The CDR3 loop reads CASLSSGRRETQYF. CDR3 in DNA: TGTGCCAGCCTGTCCAGCGGGAGACGGGAGACCCAGTACTTC. The entire variable domain, with the rest obtained from reference TRBV28 and TRBJ2-5, is as follows: DVKVTQSSRYLVKRTGEKVFLECVQDMDHENMFWYRQDPGLGLRLIYFSYDVKMKEKGDIPEGYSVSREKKERFSLILESASTNQTSMYLCASLSSGRRETQYFGPGTRLLVL.

V usage is TRBV6-5 and J usage is TRBJ2-7, with TRBD1 identical over 7 bases. Germline-derived CDR1 and CDR2 are MNHEY and SVGAGI. Trimming removed 4 bases from V and 7 bases from J; junction bases left unmatched: 7. This CDR3 has 13 residues. CDR3 sequence (DNA): TGTGCCAGCAGTTCACAGGGGATTGCGGAGCAGTACTTC. It encodes CASSSQGIAEQYF.

This CDR3 reads CASSESWREGYEQYF. CDR3 sequence (DNA): TGCGCCAGCAGTGAGAGCTGGCGGGAGGGTTACGAGCAGTACTTC. V usage is TRBV10-2 and J usage is TRBJ2-7; 9 positions match TRBD2. Germline CDR1 is WSHSY and CDR2 is SAAADI. V was clipped by 2 bases and J by 4 bases; unmatched bases: 6. CDR3 length: 15 amino acids.

This clone has a handful of counts. This chain joins TRBV7-9 and TRBJ1-3; no clear D. V shed 5 bases and J shed 3 bases, with 5 bases lying between them. In germline, CDR1 is SEHNR, CDR2 FQNEAQ (reference sequence). This CDR3 is 12 amino acids long. CDR3 nucleotides: TGTGCCAGCAGCAGGGATGGAAACACCATATATTTT. As protein: CASSRDGNTIYF.

The rearrangement uses TRBV6-1 and TRBJ1-1; D is perhaps TRBD1 (5 bases). The CDR3 has 13 residues. Between the trimmed V and J ends, which lost 7 bases and 10 bases, there was a span of 19 bases. The germline CDR1 and CDR2 sequences are MNHNS and SASEGT. The DNA for the CDR3 is TGTGCCAGCAAGTTAATCCAGGGATATGCAGCTTTCTTT. It encodes CASKLIQGYAAFF.

The chain is built from TRBV15 and TRBJ2-5; 7 nucleotides match TRBD2. Trimming cost V 1 base and J 1 base; bases outside gene matches: 9. The CDR3 is 17 residues long. Germline lookup yields CDR1 LNHNV and CDR2 YYDKDF (reference sequence). The CDR3 region has the DNA TGTGCCACCAGCAGAGGCAGCGGGGACCACACCCAAGAGACCCAGTACTTC. It codes for CATSRGSGDHTQETQYF.

The rearrangement uses TRBV28 and TRBJ2-7; 8 bases are shared with TRBD2. Germline assignment: CDR1 MDHEN and CDR2 SYDVKM. J lost 6 bases, V lost 3 bases, and 16 bases had no gene match. The CDR3 loop spans 17 amino acids. The CDR3 nucleotides read TGTGCCAGCAGTTTCCAGCGGGAGAGTTTTAGCGAGGGCGAGCAGTACTTC. Protein sequence: CASSFQRESFSEGEQYF. Looking up the rest from reference TRBV28 and TRBJ2-7 gives the full variable domain: DVKVTQSSRYLVKRTGEKVFLECVQDMDHENMFWYRQDPGLGLRLIYFSYDVKMKEKGDIPEGYSVSREKKERFSLILESASTNQTSMYLCASSFQRESFSEGEQYFGPGTRLTVT.

This rearrangement joins TRBV2 to TRBJ2-3; 7 nucleotides match TRBD2. The length of the CDR3 is 14 residues. With V trimmed by 3 bases and J by 4 bases, 4 bases remained unmatched. Per germline, CDR1 SNHLY and CDR2 FYNNEI. CDR3 region: CASSDEGGADTQYF. As DNA, the CDR3 is TGTGCCAGCAGTGACGAGGGAGGGGCAGATACGCAGTATTTT.

This chain connects TRBV7-8 to TRBJ2-2; D unclear. Germline V gene sequence: CDR1 SGHVS, CDR2 FQNEAQ. The CDR3 spans 13 residues. The V end was cut by 2 bases, the J end by 8 bases, with 9 bases between. DNA of the CDR3: TGTGCCAGCAGCTTATCCTGGGCGGGGGAGCTGTTTTTT. Translated, it gives CASSLSWAGELFF.

Points on this clone: The sample carries other DNA sequences with the same CDR3. The V gene is TRBV4-3, the J gene TRBJ2-1; no clear D gene. Germline CDR1 is LGHNA and CDR2 is YSLEER. The length of the CDR3 is 15 residues. V was clipped by 0 bases and J by 1 base, with 7 bases between them. CDR3 loop: CASSQEPRSYNEQFF. The CDR3 nucleotides read TGCGCCAGCAGCCAAGAACCCAGGTCCTACAATGAGCAGTTCTTC.